The sequence of this T cell receptor (beta chain) was determined in a study of regulatory and conventional T cells in breast cancer. One entry per CDR3 protein, called by TCRdb with MiXCR from the PCR reads. Seen here are about 16,000 distinct CDR3 sequences, approximately 32% observed once, and the top ten hold 1.5% to 2%. The length of the CDR3 is 17 residues. Germline-derived CDR1 and CDR2 are LGHNA and YNFKEQ. V lost 2 bases and J lost 0, with 13 bases in between. This chain connects TRBV4-2 to TRBJ2-2, with D possibly matching TRBD1 (5 bases). Material for sequencing was conventional T cells from blood. This TCR came from a female donor in good health. CDR3 sequence (DNA): TGTGCCAGCAGCCAAAGGGGCTACCAACCGAACACCGGGGAGCTGTTTTTT. Its protein is CASSQRGYQPNTGELFF.